This T cell receptor beta chain was found in a study of blood T cell repertoires in COVID-19. Overall study: Samples taken during acute and convalescent COVID-19 were collected in the United States, Italy and Spain. PBMCs, B-cell-depleted T cells, or T cells were the source of the cDNA or gDNA that made up the material.

V lost 6 bases and J lost 11, with 14 bases in between. This CDR3 has 12 amino acids. The germline CDR1 and CDR2 sequences are MDHEN and SYDVKM. The authors' processing: Amplification of reference gene primers provided the estimated nucleated cell counts. The table came from immunoSEQ multiplex PCR; TCRdb's copy has only in-frame clones and leaves some out. From that table come the V and J calls and clone size; the DNA was used to work out D and trimming. The sample consists of over 300,000 clones, 90% of them appearing once. This chain uses TRBV28 with TRBJ1-5; no definite D call. Material: peripheral blood. The sequence was collected from a man aged 18 to 30 with active or convalescent COVID-19. CDR3 sequence reads: CASRGSGQAQHF. As DNA, the CDR3 is TGTGCCAGCAGAGGGAGTGGGCAGGCCCAGCATTTT. Combining the CDR3 with reference TRBV28 and TRBJ1-5 gives the whole variable domain DVKVTQSSRYLVKRTGEKVFLECVQDMDHENMFWYRQDPGLGLRLIYFSYDVKMKEKGDIPEGYSVSREKKERFSLILESASTNQTSMYLCASRGSGQAQHFGDGTRLSIL.